The 28 T cell receptor beta chains given below trace back to one sample, sequenced in a study of T cell repertoires in cytomegalovirus infection. TCRdb recomputed calls from the reads with MiXCR, one row per CDR3 protein. This repertoire shows 100,000 to 150,000 distinct CDR3 sequences, less than 9.5% found once; its top ten account for 9.5% to 13%. Sequencing was done on a sample of PBMCs. The receptor set was obtained from a human donor in good health (CMV status not recorded). Some clones in this sample may be carry-over from other donors' samples.

In this sample, this clonotype turned up many times. This rearrangement joins TRBV28 to TRBJ2-5; D gene unclear. The germline CDR1 and CDR2 sequences are MDHEN and SYDVKM. V was clipped by 3 bases and J by 5 bases, with 10 bases between them. The CDR3 is 13 residues long. CDR3 region: CASSFLGVETQYF. DNA for the CDR3: TGTGCCAGCAGTTTCTTAGGCGTTGAGACCCAGTACTTC.

In this sample, this clonotype turned up a few times. The J gene is TRBJ2-2, the V gene TRBV20-1; perhaps TRBD2 as D (6 bases). This CDR3 has 14 residues. Germline loops: CDR1 DFQATT, CDR2 SNEGSKA (reference sequence). Trimming stripped 7 bases from V and 4 bases from J, with 16 bases between. The CDR3 coding sequence is TGCAGTGGATCTCAGGCGGGGTCCACCGGGGAGCTGTTTTTT. Protein product: CSGSQAGSTGELFF.

This clonotype has a count of ten or more. The chain couples TRBV30 to TRBJ2-3; D gene unclear. V shed 4 bases and J shed 4 bases, with 15 bases lying between them. The CDR3 sequence is 14 residues long. In germline, CDR1 is GTSNPN, CDR2 SVGIG (reference sequence). The CDR3 spells CAWTASRVADTQYF. The CDR3 nucleotides read TGTGCCTGGACAGCCTCAAGGGTAGCAGATACGCAGTATTTT.

V is TRBV9 and J is TRBJ1-5; 8 bases are a match to TRBD1. The V and J ends lost 4 bases and 3 bases, in that order; junction bases with no gene match: 6. Germline loops: CDR1 SGDLS, CDR2 YYNGEE. The CDR3 runs 15 residues. CDR3: CASSPQGAVNQPQHF. In DNA, the CDR3 is TGTGCCAGCAGCCCTCAGGGGGCGGTCAATCAGCCCCAGCATTTT.

There are many counts of this clonotype. The chain employs TRBV7-2 and TRBJ1-6; D uncertain. This CDR3 has 15 amino acids. Germline V gene data show CDR1 as SGHTA and CDR2 as FQGNSA. Trimming took off 1 base at V and 7 bases at J, with 11 bases between the two ends. This CDR3 reads CASSLVSSTNSPLHF. In DNA, the CDR3 is TGTGCCAGCAGCTTAGTGTCCTCCACGAATTCACCCCTCCACTTT.

This clonotype has only one observation. The J gene is TRBJ2-7, the V gene TRBV28, with a weak D call TRBD2 (6 bases). Deletions cut 8 bases from V and 4 bases from J, with 12 bases between. Germline CDR1 MDHEN, CDR2 SYDVKM. The CDR3 totals 12 residues. The CDR3 here is CASSDYIYEQYF. The CDR3 bases are TGTGCCAGCTCGGACTATATTTACGAGCAGTACTTC. Filled out from reference TRBV28 and TRBJ2-7, the complete variable domain reads DVKVTQSSRYLVKRTGEKVFLECVQDMDHENMFWYRQDPGLGLRLIYFSYDVKMKEKGDIPEGYSVSREKKERFSLILESASTNQTSMYLCASSDYIYEQYFGPGTRLTVT.

This clonotype was found a few times. The rearrangement joins TRBV6-5 to TRBJ2-7; 8 bases map to TRBD1. V trimming: 5 bases; J trimming: 3 bases; junction bases outside the gene matches: 6. The CDR3 totals 14 residues. CDR1 MNHEY and CDR2 SVGAGI come from the germline V gene. CDR3 coding DNA: TGTGCCAGCAGTCCGGGACAGGTTAACTACGAGCAGTACTTC. As protein: CASSPGQVNYEQYF.

The rearrangement links TRBV5-1 to TRBJ2-1; 7 bases map to TRBD1. CDR3 length equals 15 residues. J lost 3 bases, V lost 6 bases, and 9 bases had no gene match. Germline V gene lookup returns CDR1 SGHRS and CDR2 YFSETQ. The CDR3 loop reads CASIPDSGGYNEQFF. The DNA of the CDR3 is TGCGCCAGCATCCCTGACTCAGGGGGCTACAATGAGCAGTTCTTC.

This clonotype was counted many times. This sequence joins TRBV6-5 and TRBJ1-1; no firm D call. Deletions cut 6 bases from V and 3 bases from J, with 11 bases between. Germline V gene lookup returns CDR1 MNHEY and CDR2 SVGAGI. The CDR3 spans 13 residues. Here the CDR3 reads CASSSWGYTEAFF. In DNA form, the CDR3 reads TGTGCCAGCAGCTCTTGGGGATACACTGAAGCTTTCTTT.

There are many counts of this clonotype. The rearrangement uses TRBV19 and TRBJ1-1; D not certain. The V gene lost 2 bases and the J gene lost 1 base, with 5 bases spanning the gap. CDR1 and CDR2 from the germline V gene are LNHDA and SQIVND (reference sequence). The CDR3 is 13 amino acids. CDR3 DNA: TGTGCCAGTAGTATACCGGGGAACACTGAAGCTTTCTTT. This gives the protein CASSIPGNTEAFF.

This clonotype was seen only a few times. The chain recombines TRBV2 with TRBJ1-2; a weak D match, TRBD1 (5 bases). The length of the CDR3 is 13 residues. V was cut by 2 bases and J by 7 bases, with 11 bases left in between. Germline values: CDR1 SNHLY, CDR2 FYNNEI. The CDR3 here is CASSEMGPFGYTF. CDR3 nucleotides: TGTGCCAGCAGTGAAATGGGGCCTTTTGGCTACACCTTC.

The genes are TRBV5-6 and TRBJ2-1, with TRBD2 matching 11 bases. V shed 2 bases, J shed 6 bases, and the junction held 7 bases outside the gene matches. The CDR3 loop spans 16 amino acids. Germline CDR1 and CDR2: SGHDT and YYEEEE. The CDR3 DNA sequence: TGTGCCAGCAGCTTTCCAACTAGCGGGGGATGCAATGAGCAGTTCTTC. Amino acid sequence: CASSFPTSGGCNEQFF.

This clonotype has just a few counts. The V gene is TRBV6-1, the J gene TRBJ2-5; the D is unclear. Looked up from germline, CDR1 is MNHNS and CDR2 is SASEGT. Trimming took off 5 bases at V and 4 bases at J, with 5 bases between the two ends. CDR3 length: 11 residues. The CDR3 DNA follows: TGTGCCAGCAGTATAGCAGAGACCCAGTACTTC. Its protein is CASSIAETQYF.

This clonotype was recorded at least ten times. This rearrangement joins TRBV5-1 to TRBJ1-4; D remains ambiguous. V was trimmed by 2 bases and J by 8 bases, leaving 13 bases between them. Germline CDR1 reads SGHRS; CDR2 reads YFSETQ. There are 14 residues in the CDR3. The CDR3 nucleotides are TGCGCCAGCAGCTTAGGACCTCAGAAAGAAAAACTGTTTTTT. This translates into CASSLGPQKEKLFF.

This chain uses TRBV2 with TRBJ2-2; TRBD1 matches 9 bases. The V gene end was trimmed by 6 bases and the J gene end by 5 bases; junction bases not matched to a gene: 4. Germline assignment: CDR1 SNHLY and CDR2 FYNNEI. The CDR3 is made up of 14 amino acids. CDR3 residues: CASSTQGATGELFF. The CDR3 nucleotides are TGTGCCAGCAGCACACAGGGGGCGACCGGGGAGCTGTTTTTT.

This clonotype has at least ten counts. The rearrangement uses TRBV5-6 and TRBJ1-5; 7 bases align to TRBD1. Trimming at V came to 3 bases and at J to 4 bases, leaving 4 bases not matched to a gene. CDR1 is SGHDT, CDR2 YYEEEE, per germline. The CDR3 sequence is 14 residues long. The chain's CDR3 is CASSSRQGNQPQHF. The CDR3 bases are TGTGCCAGCAGCTCAAGACAGGGTAATCAGCCCCAGCATTTT.

This clonotype was detected many times. The genes are TRBV7-9 and TRBJ1-1; D may be TRBD1 (6 bases). The germline gives CDR1 SEHNR, CDR2 FQNEAQ (reference sequence). CDR3 length: 13 residues. V was pared by 8 bases and J by 0 bases, with 10 bases between. CDR3 in amino acids: CASETGMNTEAFF. The CDR3 bases are TGTGCCAGCGAGACAGGCATGAACACTGAAGCTTTCTTT.

This clonotype has ten or more counts. This chain connects TRBV28 to TRBJ2-5, with TRBD2 matching 10 bases. Trimming at V came to 5 bases and at J to 6 bases, leaving 12 bases not matched to a gene. CDR1 MDHEN and CDR2 SYDVKM come from the germline V gene. This CDR3 has 16 residues. This CDR3 is CASSLTESGGVKTQYF. As DNA, the CDR3 is TGTGCCAGCAGTCTAACTGAGAGCGGGGGGGTAAAGACCCAGTACTTC.

This clonotype was counted a few times. The V and J genes are TRBV20-1 and TRBJ2-7, with 8 positions matching TRBD1. The CDR3 contains 17 residues. The trim removed 0 bases at V and 3 bases at J, leaving 13 bases unmatched. Per germline, CDR1 DFQATT and CDR2 SNEGSKA (reference sequence). In DNA form, the CDR3 reads TGCAGTGCTAGAGATCGGGACAGGCCAGATCGGTTCTACGAGCAGTACTTC. Translating it yields CSARDRDRPDRFYEQYF.

This clonotype was seen ten or more times. The chain recombines TRBV20-1 with TRBJ1-1; D may be TRBD1 (5 bases). The CDR3 is 15 amino acids. V was shortened by 5 bases and J by 0 bases, with 16 bases between the two germline ends. Germline V lookup: CDR1 DFQATT, CDR2 SNEGSKA (reference sequence). The CDR3 loop is CSAGTRHSMNTEAFF. CDR3 nucleotide sequence: TGCAGTGCTGGGACGAGACACTCCATGAACACTGAAGCTTTCTTT.

The rearrangement joins TRBV2 to TRBJ2-7; 7 bases are a match to TRBD1. CDR3 length: 17 amino acids. V gave up 1 base and J gave up 1 base; unmatched junction bases: 10. From germline, CDR1 is SNHLY and CDR2 FYNNEI. The DNA for the CDR3 is TGTGCCAGCAGTGAAGATCAGTGGGGACAGACTTCCTACGAGCAGTACTTC. It translates to CASSEDQWGQTSYEQYF. Together with reference TRBV2 and TRBJ2-7, the CDR3 gives the full variable domain: EPEVTQTPSHQVTQMGQEVILRCVPISNHLYFYWYRQILGQKVEFLVSFYNNEISEKSEIFDDQFSVERPDGSNFTLKIRSTKLEDSAMYFCASSEDQWGQTSYEQYFGPGTRLTVT.

The table lists this clonotype with many counts. The rearrangement links TRBV2 to TRBJ1-2, with D unclear. Germline-derived CDR1 and CDR2 are SNHLY and FYNNEI. CDR3 size: 13 residues. The V end lost 6 bases, the J end lost 0 bases, and 8 bases lay between the germline ends. Here the CDR3 DNA reads TGTGCCAGCAGGCCCCTGGCTAACTATGGCTACACCTTC. Its protein product is CASRPLANYGYTF.

The CDR3 DNA reads as TGTGCCAGCAGCCAAGTTGGGGCTTGGGACACTGAAGCTTTCTTT. This sequence encodes CASSQVGAWDTEAFF. The chain combines TRBV14 with TRBJ1-1; TRBD1 is a possible D gene (5 bases). The CDR3 has 15 residues. From germline, CDR1 is SGHDN and CDR2 FVKESK. The germline V and J ends were trimmed by 1 base and 3 bases, with 12 bases remaining between them.

The gene calls are TRBV28 and TRBJ2-7; D is undetermined. V lost 3 bases, J lost 7 bases, and 10 bases lay in between. Germline V lookup: CDR1 MDHEN, CDR2 SYDVKM. CDR3 length: 12 residues. The CDR3 DNA is TGTGCCAGCAGTTTCCCAAATTTGGAGCAGTACTTC. Translation: CASSFPNLEQYF.

This clonotype was picked up one time. CDR3 protein: CSADSGGTNNEQFF. The CDR3, as DNA: TGCAGTGCTGATAGCGGGGGTACCAACAATGAGCAGTTCTTC. This chain links TRBV20-1 with TRBJ2-1; TRBD2 aligns across 9 bases. The CDR3 sequence is 14 residues long. Unmatched junction bases numbered 7, after V lost 5 bases and J lost 5 bases. The germline V gene encodes CDR1 DFQATT and CDR2 SNEGSKA (reference sequence).

This clonotype has ten or more counts. The chain links TRBV20-1 to TRBJ1-6, with a tentative D call TRBD1 (6 bases). Looked up from germline, CDR1 is DFQATT and CDR2 is SNEGSKA (reference sequence). The V and J ends lost 2 bases and 7 bases respectively, with 18 bases between them. The CDR3 covers 16 residues. The CDR3 coding sequence is TGCAGTGCTAGACTTGGACAGCGCCCTGGGAATTCACCCCTCCACTTT. This translates into CSARLGQRPGNSPLHF.

Ten or more counts support this clonotype. This rearrangement joins TRBV28 to TRBJ2-7, with 9 bases matching TRBD1. CDR1 and CDR2 (germline): MDHEN, SYDVKM. The J segment lost 2 bases and the V segment lost 7 bases, leaving 18 bases of the junction unmatched. This CDR3 has 18 residues. The CDR3: CASNPPGTGTGNTYEQYF. In nucleotides, the CDR3 is TGTGCCAGCAACCCTCCGGGGACCGGGACAGGGAACACCTACGAGCAGTACTTC.

There are many counts of this clonotype. The CDR3 nucleotides read TGTGCCATCAGTGAGTCGACTCGCGGAAGCGGGAGTTCGGAGCAGTACTTC. Residues: CAISESTRGSGSSEQYF. The chain combines TRBV10-3 with TRBJ2-7; 8 bases fit TRBD2. Germline V gives CDR1 ENHRY, CDR2 SYGVKD. V shed 0 bases, J shed 7 bases, and the junction held 14 bases outside the gene matches. The CDR3 spans 17 residues.